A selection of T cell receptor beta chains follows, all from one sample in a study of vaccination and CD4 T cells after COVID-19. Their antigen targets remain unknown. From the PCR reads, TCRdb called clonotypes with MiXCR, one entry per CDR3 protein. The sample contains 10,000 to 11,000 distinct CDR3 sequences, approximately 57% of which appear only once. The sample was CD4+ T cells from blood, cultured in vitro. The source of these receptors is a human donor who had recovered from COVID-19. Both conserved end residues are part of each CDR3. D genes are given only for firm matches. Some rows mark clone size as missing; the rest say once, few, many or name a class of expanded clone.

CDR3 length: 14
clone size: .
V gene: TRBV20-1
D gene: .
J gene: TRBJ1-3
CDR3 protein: CSASYGRAGNTIYF
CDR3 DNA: TGCAGTGCCAGCTACGGCAGGGCCGGAAACACCATATATTTT

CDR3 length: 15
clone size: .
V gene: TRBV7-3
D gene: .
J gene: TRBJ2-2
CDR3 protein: CASSQSGAGTGELFF
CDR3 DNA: TGTGCCAGCAGCCAATCAGGGGCGGGCACCGGGGAGCTGTTTTTT

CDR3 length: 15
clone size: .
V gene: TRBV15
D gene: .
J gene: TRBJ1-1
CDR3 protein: CATSRDWGGVTEAFF
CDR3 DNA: TGTGCCACCAGCAGAGATTGGGGGGGGGTCACTGAAGCTTTCTTT

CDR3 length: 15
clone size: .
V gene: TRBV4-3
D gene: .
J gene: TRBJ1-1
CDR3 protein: CASSQEPGLGTEAFF
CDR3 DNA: TGCGCCAGCAGCCAAGAACCAGGGCTGGGGACTGAAGCTTTCTTT

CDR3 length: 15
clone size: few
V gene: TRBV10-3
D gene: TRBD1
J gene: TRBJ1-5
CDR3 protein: CAISETTGGEQPQHF
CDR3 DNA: TGTGCCATCAGTGAGACGACAGGGGGCGAACAGCCCCAGCATTTT

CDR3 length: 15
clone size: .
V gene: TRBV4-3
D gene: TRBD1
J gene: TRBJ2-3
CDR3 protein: CASSQDSSGGVTQYF
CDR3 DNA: TGCGCCAGCAGCCAAGATTCTTCAGGGGGCGTCACGCAGTATTTT

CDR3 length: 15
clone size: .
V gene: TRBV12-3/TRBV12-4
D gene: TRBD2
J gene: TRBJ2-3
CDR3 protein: CASSFVRGGSDTQYF
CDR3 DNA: TGTGCCAGCAGTTTTGTGCGGGGAGGGAGTGATACGCAGTATTTT

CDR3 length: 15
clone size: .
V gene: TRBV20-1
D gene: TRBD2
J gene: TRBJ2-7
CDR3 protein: CSARVRLAGEYEQYF
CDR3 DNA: TGCAGTGCTAGAGTCAGACTAGCGGGAGAATACGAGCAGTACTTC

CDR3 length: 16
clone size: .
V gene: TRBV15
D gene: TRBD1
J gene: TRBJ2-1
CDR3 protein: CATSSPGTGPLGEQFF
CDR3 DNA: TGTGCCACCAGCAGTCCCGGGACAGGGCCCCTTGGTGAGCAGTTCTTC

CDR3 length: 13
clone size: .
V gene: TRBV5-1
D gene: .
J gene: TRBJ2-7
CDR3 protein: CASSQGTTYEQYF
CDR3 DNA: TGCGCCAGCAGCCAAGGGACCACCTACGAGCAATACTTC

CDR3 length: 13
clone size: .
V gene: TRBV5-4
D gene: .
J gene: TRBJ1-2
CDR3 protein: CASSFTGNYGYTF
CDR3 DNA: TGTGCCAGCAGCTTTACAGGGAACTATGGCTACACCTTC

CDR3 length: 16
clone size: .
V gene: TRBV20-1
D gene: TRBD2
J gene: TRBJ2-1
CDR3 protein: CSARGVSGKVVNEQFF
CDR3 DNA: TGCAGTGCTAGAGGAGTTAGCGGGAAGGTAGTCAATGAGCAGTTCTTC

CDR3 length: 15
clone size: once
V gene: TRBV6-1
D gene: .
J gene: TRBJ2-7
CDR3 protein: CASRAGQVILYEQYF
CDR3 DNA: TGTGCCAGCAGAGCGGGACAGGTTATTCTCTACGAGCAGTACTTC

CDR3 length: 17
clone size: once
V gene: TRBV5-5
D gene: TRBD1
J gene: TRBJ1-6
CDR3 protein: CASSLRQWTGDNSPLHF
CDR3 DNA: TGTGCCAGCAGCTTGCGGCAATGGACAGGGGATAATTCACCCCTCCACTTT

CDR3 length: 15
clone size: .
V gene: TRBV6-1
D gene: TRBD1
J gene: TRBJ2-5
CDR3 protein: CASSPPDRGQETQYF
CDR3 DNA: TGTGCCAGCAGTCCCCCGGACAGGGGGCAAGAGACCCAGTACTTC

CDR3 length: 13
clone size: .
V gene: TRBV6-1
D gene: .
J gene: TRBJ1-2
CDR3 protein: CASSEQGNYGYTF
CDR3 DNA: TGTGCCAGCAGTGAACAGGGGAACTATGGCTACACCTTC

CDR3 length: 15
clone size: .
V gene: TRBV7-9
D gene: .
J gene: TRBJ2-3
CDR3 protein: CASSLVLASTDTQYF
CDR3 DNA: TGTGCCAGCAGCTTAGTACTAGCTAGCACAGATACGCAGTATTTT

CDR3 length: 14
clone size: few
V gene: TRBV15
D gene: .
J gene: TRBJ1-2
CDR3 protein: CATSRVGRDYGYTF
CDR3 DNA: TGTGCCACCAGCAGAGTCGGCAGGGATTATGGCTACACCTTC

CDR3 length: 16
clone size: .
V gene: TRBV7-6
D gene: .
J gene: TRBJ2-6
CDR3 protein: CASSLAGYSGANVLTF
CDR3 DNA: TGCGCCAGCAGCTTGGCAGGGTACTCTGGGGCCAACGTCCTGACTTTC

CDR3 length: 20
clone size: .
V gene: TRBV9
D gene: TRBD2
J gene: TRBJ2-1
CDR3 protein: CASSVAGGGLGLAGLNEQFF
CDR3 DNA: TGTGCCAGCAGCGTAGCTGGGGGGGGCTTAGGACTAGCGGGCCTCAATGAGCAGTTCTTC

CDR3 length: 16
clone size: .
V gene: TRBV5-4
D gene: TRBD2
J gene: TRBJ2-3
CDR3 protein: CASSLKTSGATDTQYF
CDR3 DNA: TGTGCCAGCAGCCTAAAGACTAGCGGGGCCACAGATACGCAGTATTTT

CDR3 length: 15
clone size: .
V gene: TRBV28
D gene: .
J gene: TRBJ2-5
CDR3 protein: CASSLGRTVQETQYF
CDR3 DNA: TGTGCCAGCAGTTTAGGTCGGACAGTACAAGAGACCCAGTACTTC

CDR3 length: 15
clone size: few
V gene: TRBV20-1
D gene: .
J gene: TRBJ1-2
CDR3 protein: CSASPEVRGNYGYTF
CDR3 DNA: TGCAGTGCTAGTCCTGAGGTTCGGGGAAACTATGGCTACACCTTC

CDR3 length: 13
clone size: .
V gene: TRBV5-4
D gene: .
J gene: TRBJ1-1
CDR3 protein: CASRRVMNTEAFF
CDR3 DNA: TGTGCCAGCAGAAGGGTGATGAACACTGAAGCTTTCTTT

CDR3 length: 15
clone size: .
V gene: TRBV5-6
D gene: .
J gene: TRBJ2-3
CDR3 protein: CASSFGAAVTDTQYF
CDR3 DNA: TGTGCCAGCAGCTTCGGGGCGGCGGTCACAGATACGCAGTATTTT

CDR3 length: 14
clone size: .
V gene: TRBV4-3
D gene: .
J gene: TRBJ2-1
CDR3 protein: CASSRETWYNEQFF
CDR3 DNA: TGCGCCAGCAGCCGCGAGACTTGGTACAATGAGCAGTTCTTC

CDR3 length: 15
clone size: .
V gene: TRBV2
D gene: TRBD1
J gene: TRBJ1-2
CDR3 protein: CASSVTGGSDYGYTF
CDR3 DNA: TGTGCCAGCAGTGTAACAGGGGGTTCGGACTATGGCTACACCTTC

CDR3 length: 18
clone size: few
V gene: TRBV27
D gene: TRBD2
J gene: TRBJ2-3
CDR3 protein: CASSFGSGRLVDTDTQYF
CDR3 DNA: TGTGCCAGCAGTTTCGGTAGCGGGAGATTGGTCGACACAGATACGCAGTATTTT

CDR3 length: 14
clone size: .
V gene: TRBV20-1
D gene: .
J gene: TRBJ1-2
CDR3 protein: CSARDPEGTYGYTF
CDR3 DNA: TGCAGTGCTAGAGATCCCGAGGGGACCTATGGCTACACCTTC

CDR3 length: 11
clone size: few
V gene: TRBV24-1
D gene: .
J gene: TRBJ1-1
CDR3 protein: CATRGGTEAFF
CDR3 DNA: TGTGCCACCAGAGGTGGCACTGAAGCTTTCTTT

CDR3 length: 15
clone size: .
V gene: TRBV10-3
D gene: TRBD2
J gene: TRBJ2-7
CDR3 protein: CAISVSGLAGNEQYF
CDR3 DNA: TGTGCCATCAGTGTCTCGGGTCTAGCGGGGAACGAGCAGTACTTC

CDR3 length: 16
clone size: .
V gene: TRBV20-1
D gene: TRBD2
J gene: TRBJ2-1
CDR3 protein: CSAISDNRAGGYEQFF
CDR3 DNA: TGCAGTGCTATTTCTGATAACCGGGCGGGAGGATATGAGCAGTTCTTC

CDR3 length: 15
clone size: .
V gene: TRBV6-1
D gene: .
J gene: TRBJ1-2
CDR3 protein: CASSALGSSYGGYTF
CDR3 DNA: TGTGCCAGCAGTGCCCTAGGGAGCTCTTACGGTGGCTACACCTTC

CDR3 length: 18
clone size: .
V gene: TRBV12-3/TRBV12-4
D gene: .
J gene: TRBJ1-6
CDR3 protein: CARWVDEGGEWCNSPLHF
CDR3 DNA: TGTGCCCGCTGGGTAGACGAGGGGGGGGAATGGTGTAATTCACCCCTCCACTTT

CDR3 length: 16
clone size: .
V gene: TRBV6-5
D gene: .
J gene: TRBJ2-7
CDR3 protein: CASSYSAGFRDYEQYF
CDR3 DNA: TGTGCCAGCAGTTACTCAGCAGGGTTTAGGGACTACGAGCAGTACTTC

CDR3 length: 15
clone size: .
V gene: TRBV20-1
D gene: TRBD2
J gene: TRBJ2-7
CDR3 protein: CSARDGGDYTYEQYF
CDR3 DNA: TGCAGTGCTAGAGATGGGGGGGACTATACCTACGAGCAGTACTTC

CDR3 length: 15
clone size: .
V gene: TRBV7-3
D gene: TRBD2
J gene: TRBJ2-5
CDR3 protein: CASSPVVSGKETQYF
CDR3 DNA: TGTGCCAGCAGCCCTGTCGTTAGCGGGAAAGAGACCCAGTACTTC